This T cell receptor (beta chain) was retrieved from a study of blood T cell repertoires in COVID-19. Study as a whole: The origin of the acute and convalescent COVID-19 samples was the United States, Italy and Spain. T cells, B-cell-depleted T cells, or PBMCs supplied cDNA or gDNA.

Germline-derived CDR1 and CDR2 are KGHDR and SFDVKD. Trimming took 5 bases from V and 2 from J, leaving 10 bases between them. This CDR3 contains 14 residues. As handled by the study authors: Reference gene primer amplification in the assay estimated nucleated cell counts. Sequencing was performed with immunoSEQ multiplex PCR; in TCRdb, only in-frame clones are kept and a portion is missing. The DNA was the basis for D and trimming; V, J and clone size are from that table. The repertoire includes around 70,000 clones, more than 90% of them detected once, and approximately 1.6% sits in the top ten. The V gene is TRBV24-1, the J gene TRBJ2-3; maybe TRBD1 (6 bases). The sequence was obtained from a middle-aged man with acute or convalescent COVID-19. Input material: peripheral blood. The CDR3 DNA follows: TGTGCCACCAGTGGAAACAGGGACACAGATACGCAGTATTTT. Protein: CATSGNRDTDTQYF.